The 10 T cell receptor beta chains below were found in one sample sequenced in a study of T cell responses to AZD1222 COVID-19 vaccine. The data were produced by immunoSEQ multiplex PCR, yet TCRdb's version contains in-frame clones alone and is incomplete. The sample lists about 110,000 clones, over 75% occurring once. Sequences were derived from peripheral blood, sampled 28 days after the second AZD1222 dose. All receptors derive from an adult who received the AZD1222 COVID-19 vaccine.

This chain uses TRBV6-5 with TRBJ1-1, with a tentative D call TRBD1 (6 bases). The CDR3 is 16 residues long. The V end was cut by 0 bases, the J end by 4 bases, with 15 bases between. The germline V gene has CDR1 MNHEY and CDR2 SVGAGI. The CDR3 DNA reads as TGTGCCAGCAGTTACTCGCGGGGGGGCGCGGGCACTGAAGCTTTCTTT. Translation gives CASSYSRGGAGTEAFF.

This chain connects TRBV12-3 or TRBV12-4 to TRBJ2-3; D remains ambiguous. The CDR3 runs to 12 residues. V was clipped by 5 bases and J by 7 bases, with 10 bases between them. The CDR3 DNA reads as TGTGCCAGCAGTGCTAGTTGGAATACGCAGTATTTT. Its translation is CASSASWNTQYF.

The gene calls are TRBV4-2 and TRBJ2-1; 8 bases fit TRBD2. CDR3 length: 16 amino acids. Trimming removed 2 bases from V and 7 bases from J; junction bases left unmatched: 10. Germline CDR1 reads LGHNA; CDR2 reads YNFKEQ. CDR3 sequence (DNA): TGTGCCAGCAGCCAAAGACTAGCGTTGCTGGGGAATGAGCAGTTCTTC. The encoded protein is CASSQRLALLGNEQFF.

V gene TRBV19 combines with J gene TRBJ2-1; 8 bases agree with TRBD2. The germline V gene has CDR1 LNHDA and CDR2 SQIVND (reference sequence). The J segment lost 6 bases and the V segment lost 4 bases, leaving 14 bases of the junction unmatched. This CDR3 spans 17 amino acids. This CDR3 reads CASSNPRLAGGVNEQFF. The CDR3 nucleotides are TGTGCCAGTAGTAACCCCAGATTGGCGGGAGGCGTCAATGAGCAGTTCTTC.

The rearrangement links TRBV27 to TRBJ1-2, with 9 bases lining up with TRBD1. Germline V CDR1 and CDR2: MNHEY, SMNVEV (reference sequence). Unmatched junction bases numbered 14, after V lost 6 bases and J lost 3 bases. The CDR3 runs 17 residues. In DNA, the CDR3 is TGTGCCAGCAGAACCGGGACAGGGCCTATCTCTGACTATGGCTACACCTTC. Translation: CASRTGTGPISDYGYTF.

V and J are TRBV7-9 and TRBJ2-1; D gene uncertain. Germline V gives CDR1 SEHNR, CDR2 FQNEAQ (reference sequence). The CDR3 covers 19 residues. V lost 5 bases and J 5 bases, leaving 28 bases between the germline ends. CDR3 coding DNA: TGTGCCAGCAGCCCCCTGTTCAGACTCGCAGCTACAAAGGACAATGAGCAGTTCTTC. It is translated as CASSPLFRLAATKDNEQFF.

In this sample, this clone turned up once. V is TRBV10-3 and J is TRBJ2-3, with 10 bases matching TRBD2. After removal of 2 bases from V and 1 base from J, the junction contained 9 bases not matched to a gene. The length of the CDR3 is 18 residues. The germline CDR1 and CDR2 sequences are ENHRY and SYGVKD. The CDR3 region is CAISETPGGLAGTDTQYF. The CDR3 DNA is TGTGCCATCAGTGAGACCCCCGGCGGACTAGCGGGCACAGATACGCAGTATTTT.

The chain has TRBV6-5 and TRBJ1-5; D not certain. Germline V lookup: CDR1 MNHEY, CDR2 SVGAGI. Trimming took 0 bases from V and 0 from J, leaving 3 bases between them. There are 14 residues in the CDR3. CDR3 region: CASSYSGSNQPQHF. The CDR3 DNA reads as TGTGCCAGCAGTTACTCAGGTAGCAATCAGCCCCAGCATTTT.

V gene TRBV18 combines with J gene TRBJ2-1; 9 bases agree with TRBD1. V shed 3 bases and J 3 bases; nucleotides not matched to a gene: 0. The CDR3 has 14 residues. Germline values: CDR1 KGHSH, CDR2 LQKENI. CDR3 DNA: TGTGCCAGCTCACCGGACAGGGGCTACAATGAGCAGTTCTTC. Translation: CASSPDRGYNEQFF.

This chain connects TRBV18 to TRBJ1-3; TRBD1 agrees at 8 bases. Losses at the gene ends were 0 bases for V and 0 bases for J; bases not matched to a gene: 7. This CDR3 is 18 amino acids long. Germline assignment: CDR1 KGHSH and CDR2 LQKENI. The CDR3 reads CASSPPVGTGGSGNTIYF. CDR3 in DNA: TGTGCCAGCTCACCACCGGTCGGTACAGGGGGCTCTGGAAACACCATATATTTT.